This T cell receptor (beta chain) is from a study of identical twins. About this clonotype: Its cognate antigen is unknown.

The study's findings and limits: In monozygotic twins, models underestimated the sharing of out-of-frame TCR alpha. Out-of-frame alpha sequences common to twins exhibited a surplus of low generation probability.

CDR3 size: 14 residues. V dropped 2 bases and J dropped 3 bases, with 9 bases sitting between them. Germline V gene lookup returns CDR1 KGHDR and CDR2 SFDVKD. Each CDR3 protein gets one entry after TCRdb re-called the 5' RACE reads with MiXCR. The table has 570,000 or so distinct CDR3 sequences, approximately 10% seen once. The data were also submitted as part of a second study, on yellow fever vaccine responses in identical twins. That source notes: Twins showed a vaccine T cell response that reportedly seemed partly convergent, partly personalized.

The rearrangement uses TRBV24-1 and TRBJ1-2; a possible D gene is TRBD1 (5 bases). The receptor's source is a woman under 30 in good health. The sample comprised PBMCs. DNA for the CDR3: TGTGCCACCAGTGATTCGGGGCGAGACTATGGCTACACCTTC. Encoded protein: CATSDSGRDYGYTF.